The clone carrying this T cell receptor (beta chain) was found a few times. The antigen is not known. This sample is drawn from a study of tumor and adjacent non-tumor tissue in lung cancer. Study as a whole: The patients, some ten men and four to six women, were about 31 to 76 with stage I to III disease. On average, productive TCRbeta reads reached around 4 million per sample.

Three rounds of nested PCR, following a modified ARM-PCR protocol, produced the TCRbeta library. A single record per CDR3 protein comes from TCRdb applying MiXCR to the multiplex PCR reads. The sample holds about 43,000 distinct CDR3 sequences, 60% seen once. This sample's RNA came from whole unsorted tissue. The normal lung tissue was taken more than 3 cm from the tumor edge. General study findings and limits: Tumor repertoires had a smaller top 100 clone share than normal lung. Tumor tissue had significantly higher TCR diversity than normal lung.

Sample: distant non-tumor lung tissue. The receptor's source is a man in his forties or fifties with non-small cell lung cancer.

The chain's CDR3 is CASSSEGTSYEQYF. The CDR3 DNA is TGTGCCAGCAGTTCTGAGGGGACAAGCTACGAGCAGTACTTC. V usage is TRBV28 and J usage is TRBJ2-7, with TRBD1 as a possible D gene (6 bases). The germline gives CDR1 MDHEN, CDR2 SYDVKM. V lost 4 bases, J lost 3 bases, and 13 bases lay in between. The CDR3 contains 14 residues.